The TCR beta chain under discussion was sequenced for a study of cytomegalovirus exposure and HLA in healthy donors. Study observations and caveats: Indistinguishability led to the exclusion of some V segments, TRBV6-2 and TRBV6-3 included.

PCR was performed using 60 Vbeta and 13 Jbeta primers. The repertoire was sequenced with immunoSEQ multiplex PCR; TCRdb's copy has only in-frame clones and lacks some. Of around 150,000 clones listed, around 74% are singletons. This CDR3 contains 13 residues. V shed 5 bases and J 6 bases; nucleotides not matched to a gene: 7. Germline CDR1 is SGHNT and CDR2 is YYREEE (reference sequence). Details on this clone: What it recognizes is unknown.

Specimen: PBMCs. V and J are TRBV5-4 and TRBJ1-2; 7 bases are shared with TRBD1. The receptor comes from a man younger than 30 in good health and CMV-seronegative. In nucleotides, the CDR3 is TGTGCCAGCAGTCCCGACAGGGACCATGGCTACACCTTC. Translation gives CASSPDRDHGYTF. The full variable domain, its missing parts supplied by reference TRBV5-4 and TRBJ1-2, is ETGVTQSPTHLIKTRGQQVTLRCSSQSGHNTVSWYQQALGQGPQFIFQYYREEENGRGNFPPRFSGLQFPNYSSELNVNALELDDSALYLCASSPDRDHGYTFGSGTRLTVV.